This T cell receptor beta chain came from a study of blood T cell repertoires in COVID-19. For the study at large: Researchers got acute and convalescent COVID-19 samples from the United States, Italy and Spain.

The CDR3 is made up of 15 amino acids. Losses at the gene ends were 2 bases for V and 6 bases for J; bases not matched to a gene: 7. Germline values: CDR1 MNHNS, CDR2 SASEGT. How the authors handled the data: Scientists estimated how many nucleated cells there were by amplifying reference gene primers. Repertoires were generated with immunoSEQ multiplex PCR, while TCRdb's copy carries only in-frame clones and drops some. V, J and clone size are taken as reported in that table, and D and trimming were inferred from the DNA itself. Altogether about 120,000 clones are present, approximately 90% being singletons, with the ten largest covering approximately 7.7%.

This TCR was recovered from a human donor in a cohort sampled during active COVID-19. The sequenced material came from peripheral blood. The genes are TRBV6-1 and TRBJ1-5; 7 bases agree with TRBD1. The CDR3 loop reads CASSENRGIPQPQHF. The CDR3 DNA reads TGTGCCAGCAGTGAAAACAGGGGAATCCCTCAGCCCCAGCATTTT.